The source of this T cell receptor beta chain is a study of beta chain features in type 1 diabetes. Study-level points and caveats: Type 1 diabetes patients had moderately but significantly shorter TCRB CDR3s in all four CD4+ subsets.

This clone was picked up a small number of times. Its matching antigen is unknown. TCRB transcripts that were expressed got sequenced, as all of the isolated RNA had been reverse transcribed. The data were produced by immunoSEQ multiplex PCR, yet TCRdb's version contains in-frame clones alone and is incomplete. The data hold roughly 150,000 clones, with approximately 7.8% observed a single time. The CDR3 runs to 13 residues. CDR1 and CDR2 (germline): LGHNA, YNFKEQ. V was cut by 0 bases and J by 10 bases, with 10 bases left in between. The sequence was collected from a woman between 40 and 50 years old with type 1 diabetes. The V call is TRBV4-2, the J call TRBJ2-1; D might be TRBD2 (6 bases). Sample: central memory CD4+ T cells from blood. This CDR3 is CASSQDRSGEQFF. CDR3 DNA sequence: TGTGCCAGCAGCCAAGATCGAAGCGGGGAGCAGTTCTTC.